This TCR beta chain was recorded in a study of blood T cell repertoires in COVID-19. Study information: COVID-19 samples collected from the United States, Italy and Spain covered acute and convalescent phases. In each case, the material was cDNA or gDNA derived from T cells, B-cell-depleted T cells, or PBMCs.

Germline V gene sequence: CDR1 SGHAT, CDR2 FQNNGV. CDR3 length equals 14 residues. V was shortened by 4 bases and J by 2 bases, with 9 bases between the two germline ends. Assay used: immunoSEQ multiplex PCR; TCRdb lists only in-frame clones, some missing. Of roughly 200,000 clones detected, 70% to 90% appear once; the ten largest clones hold almost 5%. The sequence came from an elderly woman with acute or convalescent COVID-19. This chain uses TRBV11-2 with TRBJ2-1; perhaps TRBD1 as D (5 bases). Sequencing was carried out using peripheral blood. The CDR3 coding sequence is TGTGCCAGCAGCTGGGGCGTCCCCTACAATGAGCAGTTCTTC. It specifies CASSWGVPYNEQFF.